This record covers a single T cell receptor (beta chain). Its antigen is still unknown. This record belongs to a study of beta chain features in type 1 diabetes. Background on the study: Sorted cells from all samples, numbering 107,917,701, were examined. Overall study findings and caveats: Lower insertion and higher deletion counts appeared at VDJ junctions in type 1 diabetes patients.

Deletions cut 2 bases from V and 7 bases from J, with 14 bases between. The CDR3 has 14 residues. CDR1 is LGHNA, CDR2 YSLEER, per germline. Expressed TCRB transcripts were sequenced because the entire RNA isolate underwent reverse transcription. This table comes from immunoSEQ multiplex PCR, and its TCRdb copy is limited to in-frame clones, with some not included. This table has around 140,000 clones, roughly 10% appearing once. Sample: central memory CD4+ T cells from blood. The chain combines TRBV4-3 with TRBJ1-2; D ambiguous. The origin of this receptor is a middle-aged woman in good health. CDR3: CASSQITGAFGYTF. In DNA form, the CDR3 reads TGCGCCAGCAGCCAAATAACGGGAGCGTTTGGCTACACCTTC.